A selection of T cell receptor beta chains follows, all from one sample in a study of blood T cell repertoires in COVID-19. Profiling relied on immunoSEQ multiplex PCR, and the TCRdb table lists in-frame clones only, not all of them. Altogether around 250,000 clones are present, roughly 85% being singletons, with the ten largest covering 4% to 6%. Material for sequencing was peripheral blood. The receptors were gathered from a man aged 50 to 60 with active or convalescent COVID-19. The CDR3 runs from the conserved cysteine through the conserved F or W. Each record gives: V gene, CDR3 protein.

V: TRBV2
CDR3: CASSPSQGWVGEQYF

V: TRBV7-3
CDR3: CASSKREREYNEQFF

V: TRBV6-6
CDR3: CASSYQSGRTEAFF

V: TRBV2
CDR3: CASGRDRGYEQYF

V: TRBV10-3
CDR3: CAIRGAGYGYTF

V: TRBV6-5
CDR3: CASSYHSNYGYTF

V: TRBV5-1
CDR3: CASSLNRGLAGGHWGANVLTF

V: TRBV13
CDR3: CASSLWLGLASYQEQYF

V: TRBV7-2
CDR3: CASTRQGWTGELFF

V: TRBV15
CDR3: CATSRGGRRIGTDTQYF

V: TRBV29-1
CDR3: CSKTSGNNEQFF

V: TRBV19
CDR3: CATGQQYYQPQHF

V: TRBV3-1/TRBV3-2
CDR3: CASSQAAPGAEAFF

V: TRBV7-9
CDR3: CASSSDYYEQYF

V: TRBV5-8
CDR3: CASSPLAGPPNEKLFF

V: TRBV29-1
CDR3: CSVLPGAGGLYGYTF

V: TRBV21-1
CDR3: CASLARRPLAGETQYF

V: TRBV5-1
CDR3: CASTQGAVNTEAFF

V: TRBV20-1
CDR3: CSASDRGTGLYEQYF

V: TRBV6-2/TRBV6-3
CDR3: CASSYTYYQPQHF

V: TRBV18
CDR3: CASSPGQGRSDNQPQHF

V: TRBV7-8
CDR3: CASSLEGQGRVQHF

V: TRBV7-2
CDR3: CASSPRGRMGAETQYF

V: TRBV3-1/TRBV3-2
CDR3: CASSPPWASGNTGELFF

V: TRBV24-1
CDR3: CATSAGTGVLTGNTIYF

V: TRBV14
CDR3: CASSQVAGPGNTIYF

V: TRBV7-3
CDR3: CASSPQGPLNTEAFF

V: TRBV4-1
CDR3: CASSQAGLGLAHNNEQFF

V: TRBV7-9
CDR3: CASSLAGAPGELFF

V: TRBV7-2
CDR3: CASSLPVNTEAFF

V: TRBV6-1
CDR3: CASSDRDSYWPLHF

V: TRBV11-3
CDR3: CASSLNRNTEAFF

V: TRBV6-5
CDR3: CASRRDSTYEQYF

V: TRBV23-1
CDR3: CASRSEAAYSYNEQFF

V: TRBV4-1
CDR3: CASSQEEGPDEQYF

V: TRBV30
CDR3: CAWSVTGLRYTF

V: TRBV6-5
CDR3: CASSYSGAVGQPQHF

V: TRBV3-1/TRBV3-2
CDR3: CASSSGGGSWYNEQFF

V: TRBV5-4
CDR3: CASSSTVLGEQYF

V: TRBV7-9
CDR3: CASSLAGSRSYNEQFF

V: TRBV6-5
CDR3: CASRDTGLWAQHF

V: TRBV9
CDR3: CASSVGGSNEQFF

V: TRBV7-8
CDR3: CASSKGTAGVQETQYF